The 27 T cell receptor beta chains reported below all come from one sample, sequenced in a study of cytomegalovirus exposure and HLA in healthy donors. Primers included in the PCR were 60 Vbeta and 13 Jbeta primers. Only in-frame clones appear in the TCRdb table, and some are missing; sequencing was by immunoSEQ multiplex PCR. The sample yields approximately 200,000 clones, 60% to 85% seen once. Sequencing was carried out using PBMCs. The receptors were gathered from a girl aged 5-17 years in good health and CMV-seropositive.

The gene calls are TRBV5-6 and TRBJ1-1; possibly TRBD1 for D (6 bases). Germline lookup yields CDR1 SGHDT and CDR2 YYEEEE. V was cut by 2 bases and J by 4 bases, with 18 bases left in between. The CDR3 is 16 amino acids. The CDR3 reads CASSFLTGIGGTEAFF. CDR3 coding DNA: TGTGCCAGCAGCTTTTTAACAGGGATTGGAGGCACTGAAGCTTTCTTT.

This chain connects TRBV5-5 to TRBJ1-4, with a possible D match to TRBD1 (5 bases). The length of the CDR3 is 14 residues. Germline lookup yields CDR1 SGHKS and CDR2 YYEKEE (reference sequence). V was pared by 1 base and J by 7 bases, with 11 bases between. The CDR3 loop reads CASSLFQGGEKLFF. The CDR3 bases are TGTGCCAGCAGCTTGTTCCAGGGAGGTGAAAAACTGTTTTTT.

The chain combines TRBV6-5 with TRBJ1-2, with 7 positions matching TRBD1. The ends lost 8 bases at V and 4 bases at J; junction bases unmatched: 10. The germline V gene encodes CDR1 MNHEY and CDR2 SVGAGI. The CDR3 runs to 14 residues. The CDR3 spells CASASSGQLYGYTF. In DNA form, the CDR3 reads TGTGCCAGCGCCAGCTCGGGACAGCTCTATGGCTACACCTTC.

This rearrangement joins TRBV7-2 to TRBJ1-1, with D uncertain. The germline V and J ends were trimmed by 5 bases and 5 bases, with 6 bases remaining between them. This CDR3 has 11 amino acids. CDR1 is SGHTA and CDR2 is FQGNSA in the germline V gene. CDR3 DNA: TGTGCCAGCAGCCCTAGGACTGAAGCTTTCTTT. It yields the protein CASSPRTEAFF.

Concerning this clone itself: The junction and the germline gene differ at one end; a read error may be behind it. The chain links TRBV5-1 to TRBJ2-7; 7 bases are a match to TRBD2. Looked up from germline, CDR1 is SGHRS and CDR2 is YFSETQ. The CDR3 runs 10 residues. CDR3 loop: CATDPGTGGF. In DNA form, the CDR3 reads TGCGCCACCGACCCCGGGACGGGGGGATTC.

The CDR3 DNA reads as TGCGCCAGCAGCCAAGAAGGGCGGGGGCAGGGGGCGAGAGTCACCTTC. It specifies CASSQEGRGQGARVTF. This chain connects TRBV4-3 to TRBJ1-2; 8 bases fit TRBD1. The V and J ends lost 0 bases and 13 bases, in that order; junction bases with no gene match: 16. CDR3 length: 16 residues. CDR1 is LGHNA, CDR2 YSLEER, per germline.

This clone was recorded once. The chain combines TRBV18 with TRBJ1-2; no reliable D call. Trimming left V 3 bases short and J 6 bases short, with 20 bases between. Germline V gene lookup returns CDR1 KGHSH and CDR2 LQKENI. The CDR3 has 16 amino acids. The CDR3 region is CASSPTGAGVGNGYTF. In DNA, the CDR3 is TGTGCCAGCTCACCCACGGGAGCTGGGGTTGGGAATGGCTACACCTTC.

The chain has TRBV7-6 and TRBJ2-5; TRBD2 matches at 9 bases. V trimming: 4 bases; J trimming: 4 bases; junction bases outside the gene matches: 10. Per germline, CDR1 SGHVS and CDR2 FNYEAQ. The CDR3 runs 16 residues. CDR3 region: CASSSRGGGAPETQYF. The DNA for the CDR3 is TGTGCCAGCAGCTCCCGTGGCGGGGGGGCCCCAGAGACCCAGTACTTC.

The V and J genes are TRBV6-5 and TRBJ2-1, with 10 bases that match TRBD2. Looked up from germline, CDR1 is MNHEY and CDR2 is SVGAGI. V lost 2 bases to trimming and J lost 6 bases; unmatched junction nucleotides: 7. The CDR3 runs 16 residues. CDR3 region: CASSYKRGGLTNEQFF. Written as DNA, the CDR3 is TGTGCCAGCAGTTACAAGCGGGGGGGCCTTACCAATGAGCAGTTCTTC.

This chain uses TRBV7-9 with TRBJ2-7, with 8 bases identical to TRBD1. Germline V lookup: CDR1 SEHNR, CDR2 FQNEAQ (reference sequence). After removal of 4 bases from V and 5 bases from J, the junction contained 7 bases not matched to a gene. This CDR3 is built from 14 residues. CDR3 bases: TGTGCCAGCAGCTACTCCGGGACAGGAAACGAGCAGTACTTC. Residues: CASSYSGTGNEQYF.

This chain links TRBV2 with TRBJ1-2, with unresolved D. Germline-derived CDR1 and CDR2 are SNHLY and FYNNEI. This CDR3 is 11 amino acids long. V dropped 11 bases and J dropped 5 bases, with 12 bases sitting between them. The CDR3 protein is CALRSRYGYTF. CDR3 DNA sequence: TGTGCCCTACGATCCCGGTATGGCTACACCTTC. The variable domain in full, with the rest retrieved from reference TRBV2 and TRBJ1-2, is EPEVTQTPSHQVTQMGQEVILRCVPISNHLYFYWYRQILGQKVEFLVSFYNNEISEKSEIFDDQFSVERPDGSNFTLKIRSTKLEDSAMYFCALRSRYGYTFGSGTRLTVV.

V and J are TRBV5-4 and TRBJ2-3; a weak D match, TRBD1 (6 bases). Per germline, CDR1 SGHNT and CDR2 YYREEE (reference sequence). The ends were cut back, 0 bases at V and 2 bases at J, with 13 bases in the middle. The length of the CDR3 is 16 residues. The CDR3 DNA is TGTGCCAGCAGCTTGGCAGGGGTTTTTCCCACAGATACGCAGTATTTT. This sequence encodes CASSLAGVFPTDTQYF.

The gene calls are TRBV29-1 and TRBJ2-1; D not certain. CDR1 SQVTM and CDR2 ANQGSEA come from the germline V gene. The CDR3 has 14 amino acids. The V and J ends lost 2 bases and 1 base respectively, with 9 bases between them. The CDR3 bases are TGCAGCGTTGAACCGGGTGAGTCCTACAATGAGCAGTTCTTC. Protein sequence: CSVEPGESYNEQFF.

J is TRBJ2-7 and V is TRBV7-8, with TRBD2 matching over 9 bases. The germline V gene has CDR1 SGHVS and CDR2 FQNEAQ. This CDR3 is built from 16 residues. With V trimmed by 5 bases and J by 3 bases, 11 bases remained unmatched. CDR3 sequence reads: CASSLSWGLASYEQYF. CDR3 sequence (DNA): TGTGCCAGCAGCCTCTCCTGGGGACTAGCTAGCTACGAGCAGTACTTC.

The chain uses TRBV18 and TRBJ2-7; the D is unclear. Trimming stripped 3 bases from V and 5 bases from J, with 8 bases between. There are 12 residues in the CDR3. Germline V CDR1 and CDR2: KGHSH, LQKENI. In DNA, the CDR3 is TGTGCCAGCTCACCTTTCGAGGACGAGCAGTACTTC. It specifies CASSPFEDEQYF.

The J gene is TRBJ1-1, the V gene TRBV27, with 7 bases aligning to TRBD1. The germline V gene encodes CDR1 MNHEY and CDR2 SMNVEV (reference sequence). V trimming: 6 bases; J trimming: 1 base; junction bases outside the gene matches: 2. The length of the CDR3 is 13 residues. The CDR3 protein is CASRYRGNTEAFF. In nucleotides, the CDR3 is TGTGCCAGCAGGTACAGGGGGAACACTGAAGCTTTCTTT.

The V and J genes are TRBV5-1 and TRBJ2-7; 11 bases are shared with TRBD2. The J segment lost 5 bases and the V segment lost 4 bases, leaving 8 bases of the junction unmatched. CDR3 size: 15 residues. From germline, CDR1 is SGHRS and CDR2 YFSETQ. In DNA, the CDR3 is TGCGCCAGCAGCGAAATCACTAGCGGGGGCAACGAGCAGTACTTC. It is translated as CASSEITSGGNEQYF.

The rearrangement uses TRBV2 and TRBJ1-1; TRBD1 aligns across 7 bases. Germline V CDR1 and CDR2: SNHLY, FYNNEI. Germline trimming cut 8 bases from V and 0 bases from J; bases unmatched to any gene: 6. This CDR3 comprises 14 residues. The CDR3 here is CASARDSVNTEAFF. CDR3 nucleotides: TGTGCCAGCGCCCGGGACAGCGTGAACACTGAAGCTTTCTTT.

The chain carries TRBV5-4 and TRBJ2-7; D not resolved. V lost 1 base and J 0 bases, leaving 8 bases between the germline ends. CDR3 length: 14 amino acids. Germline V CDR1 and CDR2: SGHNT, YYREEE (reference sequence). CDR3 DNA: TGTGCCAGCAGCTTGAATGTGGCCTCCTACGAGCAGTACTTC. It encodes CASSLNVASYEQYF.

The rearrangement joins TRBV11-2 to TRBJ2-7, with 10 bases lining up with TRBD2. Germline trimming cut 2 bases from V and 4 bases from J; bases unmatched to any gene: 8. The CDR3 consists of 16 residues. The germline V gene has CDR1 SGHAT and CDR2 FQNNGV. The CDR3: CASSLSPTSGLYEQYF. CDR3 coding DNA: TGTGCCAGCAGCTTATCTCCGACTAGCGGGCTTTACGAGCAGTACTTC.

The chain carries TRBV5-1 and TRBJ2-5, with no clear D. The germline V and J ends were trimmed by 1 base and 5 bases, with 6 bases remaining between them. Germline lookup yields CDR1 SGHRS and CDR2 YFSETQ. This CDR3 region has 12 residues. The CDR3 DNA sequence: TGCGCCAGCAGCTTGATTGGCGAGACCCAGTACTTC. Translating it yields CASSLIGETQYF.

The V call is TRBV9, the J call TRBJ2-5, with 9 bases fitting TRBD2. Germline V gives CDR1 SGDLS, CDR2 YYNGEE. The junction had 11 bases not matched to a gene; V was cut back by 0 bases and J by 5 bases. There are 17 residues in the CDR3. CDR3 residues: CASSVEAERGVSETQYF. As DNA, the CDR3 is TGTGCCAGCAGCGTAGAAGCGGAGCGGGGGGTATCGGAGACCCAGTACTTC.

The CDR3 DNA reads TGTGCCAGCATCTCAGGGGGCGCGAGAACTGAAGCTTTCTTT. Translated, it gives CASISGGARTEAFF. The rearrangement joins TRBV6-6 to TRBJ1-1; 8 positions match TRBD1. Germline V CDR1 and CDR2: MNHNY, SVGAGI (reference sequence). The CDR3 extends over 14 amino acids. The junction had 9 bases not matched to a gene; V was cut back by 7 bases and J by 5 bases.

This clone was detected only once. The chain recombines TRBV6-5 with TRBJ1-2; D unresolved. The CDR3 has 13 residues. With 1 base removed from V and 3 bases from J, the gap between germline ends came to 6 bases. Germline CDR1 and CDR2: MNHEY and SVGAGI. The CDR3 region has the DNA TGTGCCAGCAGTTACTTAGAGCACTATGGCTACACCTTC. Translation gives CASSYLEHYGYTF.

Here the CDR3 DNA reads TGTGCCAGCAGCCCCGAGGGGGCAGGGGCCCTGTACACCTTC. Amino acid sequence: CASSPEGAGALYTF. The rearrangement uses TRBV7-6 and TRBJ1-2, with 7 bases that match TRBD1. CDR3 length: 14 amino acids. Germline V gene data show CDR1 as SGHVS and CDR2 as FNYEAQ. V was pared by 5 bases and J by 11 bases, with 14 bases of the junction left unmatched. The full variable domain, completed using reference TRBV7-6 and TRBJ1-2, is GAGVSQSPRYKVTKRGQDVALRCDPISGHVSLYWYRQALGQGPEFLTYFNYEAQQDKSGLPNDRFSAERPEGSISTLTIQRTEQRDSAMYRCASSPEGAGALYTFGSGTRLTVV.

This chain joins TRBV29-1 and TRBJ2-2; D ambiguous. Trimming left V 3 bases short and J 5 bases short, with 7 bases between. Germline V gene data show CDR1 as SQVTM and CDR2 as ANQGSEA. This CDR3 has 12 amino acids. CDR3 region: CSVDSQTGELFF. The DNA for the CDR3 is TGCAGCGTTGATTCTCAGACCGGGGAGCTGTTTTTT.

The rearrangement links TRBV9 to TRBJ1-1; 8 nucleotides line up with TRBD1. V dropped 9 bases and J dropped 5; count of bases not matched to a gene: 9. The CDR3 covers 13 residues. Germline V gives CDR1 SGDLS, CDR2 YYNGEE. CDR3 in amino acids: CATSRGLRTEAFF. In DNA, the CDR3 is TGTGCCACTAGCAGGGGGCTGAGGACTGAAGCTTTCTTT.